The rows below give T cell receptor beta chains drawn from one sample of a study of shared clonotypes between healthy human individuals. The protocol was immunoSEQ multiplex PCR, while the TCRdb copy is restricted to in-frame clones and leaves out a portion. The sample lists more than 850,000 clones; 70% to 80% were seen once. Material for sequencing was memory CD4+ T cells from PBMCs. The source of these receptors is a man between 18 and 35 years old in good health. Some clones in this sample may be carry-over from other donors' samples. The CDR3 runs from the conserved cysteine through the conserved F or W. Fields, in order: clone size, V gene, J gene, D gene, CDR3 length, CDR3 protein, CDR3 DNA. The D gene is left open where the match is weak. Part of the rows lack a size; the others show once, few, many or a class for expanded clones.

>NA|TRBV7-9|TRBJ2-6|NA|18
CAIPLGRRRSGGANVLTF
TGTGCCATTCCACTCGGGAGACGACGTTCAGGAGGGGCCAACGTCCTGACTTTC
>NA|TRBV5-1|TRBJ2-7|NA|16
CASRQFEGLIPHEQYF
TGCGCCAGCAGACAATTCGAGGGGCTAATCCCCCACGAGCAGTACTTC
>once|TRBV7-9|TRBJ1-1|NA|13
CASSLGTDTEAFF
TGTGCCAGCAGCTTAGGGACAGACACTGAAGCTTTCTTT
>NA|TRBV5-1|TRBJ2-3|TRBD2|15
CASSSLAGVADTQYF
TGCGCCAGCAGCTCATTAGCGGGAGTAGCAGATACGCAGTATTTT
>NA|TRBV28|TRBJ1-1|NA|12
CASRVRNTEAFF
TGTGCCAGCAGAGTCAGGAACACTGAAGCTTTCTTT
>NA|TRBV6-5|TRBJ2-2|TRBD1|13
CASNEQGGGELFF
TGTGCCAGCAACGAACAGGGGGGCGGGGAGCTGTTTTTT
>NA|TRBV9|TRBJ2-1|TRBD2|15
CASSVGGGRVGEQFF
TGTGCCAGCAGCGTAGGAGGCGGGAGGGTGGGTGAGCAGTTCTTC
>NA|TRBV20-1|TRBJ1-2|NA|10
CSATGYGYTF
TGCAGTGCTACAGGGTATGGCTACACCTTC
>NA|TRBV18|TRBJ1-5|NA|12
CASSATNQPQHF
TGTGCCAGCTCGGCCACCAATCAGCCCCAGCATTTT
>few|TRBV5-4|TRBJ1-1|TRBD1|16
CASSLGGQGMNTEAFF
TGTGCCAGCAGCTTGGGGGGACAGGGGATGAACACTGAAGCTTTCTTT
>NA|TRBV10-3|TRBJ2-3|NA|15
CAIRGTPISTDTQYF
TGTGCCATCAGAGGGACACCCATTAGCACAGATACGCAGTATTTT